A single T cell receptor (beta chain) is shown here with its context. What it binds is unknown. This sample was included in a study of blood T cells in healthy people across ages. Study details: Template-switching capture recovered about one barcoded beta molecule per two T cells. Whole-study findings and limits: The study lacked donor CMV status, which possibly confounded expanded clonotype changes. Naive T cell percentage and TCR beta diversity correlated strongly.

The use of a sample-barcoded 5' primer and a J-beta primer mix characterized a second PCR of roughly 7 to 11 cycles. One entry per CDR3 protein results from TCRdb running MiXCR on the 5' RACE reads. The data hold about 940,000 distinct CDR3 sequences, with around 48% observed a single time. J gave up 2 bases and V 5 bases, and 9 bases lay outside the gene matches. The germline gives CDR1 SEHNR, CDR2 FQNEAQ (reference sequence). This CDR3 region has 16 residues. The authors extracted at least 6 micrograms of total RNA per sample. The sequence was collected from a man aged 25-45 years in good health. Source material: blood. The chain carries TRBV7-9 and TRBJ2-7, with 10 bases lining up with TRBD1. The CDR3 reads CASSGSLGTGAYEQYF. CDR3 DNA sequence: TGTGCCAGCAGCGGATCCTTAGGGACAGGGGCCTACGAGCAGTACTTC.